This TCR beta chain emerged from a study of T cell repertoires in cytomegalovirus infection. There are 11 residues in the CDR3. Germline-derived CDR1 and CDR2 are LNHDA and SQIVND (reference sequence). Trimming shortened V by 5 bases and J by 7 bases, and 8 bases separated the two germline ends. TCRdb re-called the reads through MiXCR, storing one row per CDR3 protein. The sample gives fewer than 550,000 distinct CDR3 sequences, approximately 10% of which show up once; about a tenth is in the top ten. At least ten counts were recorded for this clonotype. The sequence was obtained from a human donor in good health (CMV status not recorded). Some clones in this sample may be carry-over from other donors' samples. The gene calls are TRBV19 and TRBJ1-1; D uncertain. Material for sequencing was PBMCs. The DNA for the CDR3 is TGTGCCAGTAGTTTCCGGGGTGAAGCTTTCTTT. It is translated as CASSFRGEAFF.